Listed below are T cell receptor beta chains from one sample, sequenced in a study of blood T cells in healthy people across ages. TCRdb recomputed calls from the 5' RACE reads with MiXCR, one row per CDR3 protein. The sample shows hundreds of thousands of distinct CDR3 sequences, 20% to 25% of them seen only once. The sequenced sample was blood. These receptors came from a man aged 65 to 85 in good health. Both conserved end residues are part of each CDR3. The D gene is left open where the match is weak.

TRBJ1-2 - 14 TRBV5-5 CASSLSGGTDGYTF
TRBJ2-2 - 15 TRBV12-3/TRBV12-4 CASSSQGGYTGELFF
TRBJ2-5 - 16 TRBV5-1 CASSSGWTELQETQYF
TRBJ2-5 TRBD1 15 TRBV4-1 CASSPTGTAKETQYF
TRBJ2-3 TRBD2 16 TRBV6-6 CASRGRAGVSTDTQYF
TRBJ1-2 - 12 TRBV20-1 CSASPGPYGYTF
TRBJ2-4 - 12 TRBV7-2 CASSLLLGIQYF
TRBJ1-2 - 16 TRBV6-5 CASSSVRSGGVYGYTF
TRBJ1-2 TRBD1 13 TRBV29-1 CSGGAGQGQGYTF
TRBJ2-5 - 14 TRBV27 CASQPSARSETQYF
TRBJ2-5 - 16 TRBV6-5 CASSSYGALTQETQYF
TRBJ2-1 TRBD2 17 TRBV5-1 CASSTLAGGPSYNEQFF
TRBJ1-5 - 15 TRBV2 CASSVERGSNQPQHF
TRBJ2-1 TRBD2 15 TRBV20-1 CSALAGTSGNNEQFF
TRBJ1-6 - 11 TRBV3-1 CASSLGGPLHF
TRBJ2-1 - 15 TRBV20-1 CSARVLGEAYNEQFF
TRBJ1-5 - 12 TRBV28 CASSSRIEPQHF